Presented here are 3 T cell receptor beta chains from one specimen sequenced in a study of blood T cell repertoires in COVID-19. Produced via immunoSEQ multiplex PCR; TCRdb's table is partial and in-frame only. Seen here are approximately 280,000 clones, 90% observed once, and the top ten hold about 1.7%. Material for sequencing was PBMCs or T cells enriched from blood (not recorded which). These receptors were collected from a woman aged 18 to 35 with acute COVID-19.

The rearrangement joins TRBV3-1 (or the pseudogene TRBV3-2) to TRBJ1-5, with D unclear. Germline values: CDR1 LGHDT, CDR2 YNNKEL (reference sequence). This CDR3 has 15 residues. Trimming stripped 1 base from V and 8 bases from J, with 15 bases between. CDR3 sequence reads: CASSQAPRGVEPQHF. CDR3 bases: TGTGCCAGCAGCCAAGCCCCCCGAGGAGTTGAGCCCCAGCATTTT.

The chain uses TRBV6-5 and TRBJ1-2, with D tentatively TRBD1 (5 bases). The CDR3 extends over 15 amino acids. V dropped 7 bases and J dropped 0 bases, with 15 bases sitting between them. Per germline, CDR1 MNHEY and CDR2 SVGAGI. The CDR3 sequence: CASNYQTVTNYGYTF. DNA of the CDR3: TGTGCCAGCAACTACCAGACAGTAACTAACTATGGCTACACCTTC.

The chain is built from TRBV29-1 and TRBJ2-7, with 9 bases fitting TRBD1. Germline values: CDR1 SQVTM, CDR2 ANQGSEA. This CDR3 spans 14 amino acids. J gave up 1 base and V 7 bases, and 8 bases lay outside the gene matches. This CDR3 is CSAIPGQGSYEQYF. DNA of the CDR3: TGCAGCGCTATACCGGGACAGGGTTCCTACGAGCAGTACTTC.